This T cell receptor (beta chain) is from a study of cytomegalovirus exposure and HLA in healthy donors. PCR involved 60 Vbeta and 13 Jbeta primers. Data came from immunoSEQ multiplex PCR; TCRdb stores just in-frame clones and leaves some out. In the table there are around 67,000 clones, approximately 90% of which are singletons. Looked up from germline, CDR1 is SGHAT and CDR2 is FQNNGV. The V gene end was trimmed by 5 bases and the J gene end by 5 bases; junction bases not matched to a gene: 4. The CDR3 contains 14 residues. Of note for this clone: What it binds is not known.

General study points: Rare TCR sequences predominated, though certain public TCRs were found in many donors.

Sequencing used PBMCs. The genes are TRBV11-2 and TRBJ1-1, with 11 bases fitting TRBD1. This clonotype originated in a woman in her twenties or thirties in good health and CMV-seropositive. CDR3 sequence reads: CASSRDRGLTEAFF. The CDR3 nucleotides read TGTGCCAGCAGCCGGGACAGGGGGTTGACTGAAGCTTTCTTT. Full variable domain (missing parts from reference TRBV11-2 and TRBJ1-1): EAGVAQSPRYKIIEKRQSVAFWCNPISGHATLYWYQQILGQGPKLLIQFQNNGVVDDSQLPKDRFSAERLKGVDSTLKIQPAKLEDSAVYLCASSRDRGLTEAFFGQGTRLTVV.